This T cell receptor beta chain came from a study of cytomegalovirus exposure and HLA in healthy donors. Findings of the study overall: Earlier analysis found most TCR beta V segments productive about 87% or about 30% of the time. Three chains linked to CMV were shown in vitro to be specific for CMV antigens. Follow-up analysis found HLA locus-dependent TCR association rates, highest for DRB1 and lowest for HLA-C.

The CDR3 consists of 15 residues. Trimming stripped 4 bases from V and 3 bases from J, with 15 bases between. The germline CDR1 and CDR2 sequences are MNHEY and SVGAGI. Both 60 Vbeta primers and 13 Jbeta primers went into the PCR. Generated by immunoSEQ multiplex PCR, the TCRdb table keeps only in-frame clones and is missing some. The sample consists of tens of thousands of clones, roughly 9.1% of them appearing once. A note on this clone: Its antigen remains unknown.

This chain uses TRBV6-5 with TRBJ1-1, with D perhaps TRBD1 (6 bases). Sequenced material: PBMCs. This sequence originates from a man aged 60 to 69 in good health and CMV-seropositive. Written as DNA, the CDR3 is TGTGCCAGCAGTTTTGGGGGCCTTGGGGACACTGAAGCTTTCTTT. Translated: CASSFGGLGDTEAFF.